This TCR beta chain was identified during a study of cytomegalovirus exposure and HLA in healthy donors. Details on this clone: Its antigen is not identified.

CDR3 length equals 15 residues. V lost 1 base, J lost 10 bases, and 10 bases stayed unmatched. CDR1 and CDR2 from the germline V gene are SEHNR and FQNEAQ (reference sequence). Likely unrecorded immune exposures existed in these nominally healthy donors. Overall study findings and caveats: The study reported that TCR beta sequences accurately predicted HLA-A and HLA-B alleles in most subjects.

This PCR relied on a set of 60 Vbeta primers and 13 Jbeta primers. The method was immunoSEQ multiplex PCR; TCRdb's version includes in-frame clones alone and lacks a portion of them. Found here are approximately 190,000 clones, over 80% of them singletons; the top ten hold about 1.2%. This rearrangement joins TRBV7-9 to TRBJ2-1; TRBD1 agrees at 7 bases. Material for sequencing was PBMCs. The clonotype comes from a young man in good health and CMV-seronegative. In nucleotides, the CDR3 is TGTGCCAGCAGCTTAGGCCAGGGGGTGGCCGGGGAGCAGTTCTTC. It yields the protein CASSLGQGVAGEQFF.